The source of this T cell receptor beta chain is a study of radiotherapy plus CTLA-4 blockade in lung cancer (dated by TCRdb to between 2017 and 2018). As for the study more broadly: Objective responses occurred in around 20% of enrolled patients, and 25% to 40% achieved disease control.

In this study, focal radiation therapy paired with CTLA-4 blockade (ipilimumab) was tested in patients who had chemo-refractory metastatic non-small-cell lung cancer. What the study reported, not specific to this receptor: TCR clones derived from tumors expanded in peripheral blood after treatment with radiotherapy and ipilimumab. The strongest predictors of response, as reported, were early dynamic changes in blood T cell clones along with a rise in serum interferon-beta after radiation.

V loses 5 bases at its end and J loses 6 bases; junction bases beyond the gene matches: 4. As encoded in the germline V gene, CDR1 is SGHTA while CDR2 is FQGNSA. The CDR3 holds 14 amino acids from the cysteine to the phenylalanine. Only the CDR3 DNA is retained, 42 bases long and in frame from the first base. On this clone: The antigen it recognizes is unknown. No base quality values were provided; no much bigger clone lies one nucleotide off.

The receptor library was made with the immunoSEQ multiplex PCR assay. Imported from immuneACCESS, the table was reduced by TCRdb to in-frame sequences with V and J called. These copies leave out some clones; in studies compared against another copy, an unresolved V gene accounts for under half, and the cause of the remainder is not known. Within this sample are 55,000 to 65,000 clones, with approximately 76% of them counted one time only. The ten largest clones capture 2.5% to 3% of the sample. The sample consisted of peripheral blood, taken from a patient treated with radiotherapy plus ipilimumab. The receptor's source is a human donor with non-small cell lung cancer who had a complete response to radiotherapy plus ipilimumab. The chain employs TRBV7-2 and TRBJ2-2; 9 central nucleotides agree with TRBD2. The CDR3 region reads CASSRGGGSGELFF. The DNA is TGTGCCAGCAGCCGCGGGGGGGGCTCCGGGGAGCTGTTTTTT.